The 17 T cell receptor beta chains listed next were all sequenced from one sample in a study of T cell responses to AZD1222 COVID-19 vaccine. Profiling relied on immunoSEQ multiplex PCR, and the TCRdb table lists in-frame clones only, not all of them. The table lists over 75,000 clones, around nine tenths of them singletons, with 2% to 3% in the top ten. Sequenced here: peripheral blood, sampled on day 0 of AZD1222 vaccination. Receptor source: an adult in good health.

The CDR3 DNA reads as TGTGCCAGCAGCTCTAGACTAGCGGGAGCCAAAAATGAGCAGTTCTTC. Encoded protein: CASSSRLAGAKNEQFF. The V gene is TRBV7-2, the J gene TRBJ2-1; TRBD2 aligns across 12 bases. Germline trimming cut 4 bases from V and 7 bases from J; bases unmatched to any gene: 8. Germline V gene sequence: CDR1 SGHTA, CDR2 FQGNSA. The CDR3 is 16 amino acids. The full variable domain, with the rest looked up from reference TRBV7-2 and TRBJ2-1, is GAGVSQSPSNKVTEKGKDVELRCDPISGHTALYWYRQSLGQGLEFLIYFQGNSAPDKSGLPSDRFSAERTGGSVSTLTIQRTQQEDSAVYLCASSSRLAGAKNEQFFGPGTRLTVL.

V gene TRBV5-5 combines with J gene TRBJ2-3, with TRBD2 as a possible D gene (6 bases). CDR1 and CDR2 from the germline V gene are SGHKS and YYEKEE (reference sequence). The CDR3 consists of 15 residues. V lost 1 base to trimming and J lost 2 bases, with 11 bases between them. The CDR3 region has the DNA TGTGCCAGCAGCTTGTGGGGCGGGAACACAGATACGCAGTATTTT. It yields the protein CASSLWGGNTDTQYF.

This clone occurred once. DNA of the CDR3: TGTGCCAGCAGCTTGGACGGAGGGCTAGCGGTGGGAAAGACCCAGTACTTC. This translates into CASSLDGGLAVGKTQYF. This rearrangement joins TRBV5-4 to TRBJ2-5, with 7 bases fitting TRBD2. Trimming took 0 bases from V and 6 from J; bases not matched to a gene: 14. Germline-derived CDR1 and CDR2 are SGHNT and YYREEE (reference sequence). The CDR3 totals 17 residues. Full variable domain (remainder filled in from reference TRBV5-4 and TRBJ2-5): ETGVTQSPTHLIKTRGQQVTLRCSSQSGHNTVSWYQQALGQGPQFIFQYYREEENGRGNFPPRFSGLQFPNYSSELNVNALELDDSALYLCASSLDGGLAVGKTQYFGPGTRLLVL.

The CDR3 loop is CASRSTGRGGNTIYF. The CDR3 DNA is TGTGCCAGCAGGTCGACAGGGCGAGGGGGAAACACCATATATTTT. This sequence joins TRBV7-8 and TRBJ1-3; 7 positions agree with TRBD1. CDR1 and CDR2 from the germline V gene are SGHVS and FQNEAQ. The length of the CDR3 is 15 residues. The J segment lost 4 bases and the V segment lost 6 bases, leaving 9 bases of the junction unmatched. Variable domain in full (rest from reference TRBV7-8 and TRBJ1-3): GAGVSQSPRYKVAKRGQDVALRCDPISGHVSLFWYQQALGQGPEFLTYFQNEAQLDKSGLPSDRFFAERPEGSVSTLKIQRTQQEDSAVYLCASRSTGRGGNTIYFGEGSWLTVV.

The V call is TRBV9, the J call TRBJ2-5, with D maybe TRBD2 (5 bases). The CDR3 is made up of 14 amino acids. The V gene lost 1 base and the J gene lost 8 bases, with 15 bases spanning the gap. Per germline, CDR1 SGDLS and CDR2 YYNGEE. For the CDR3, the DNA is TGTGCCAGCAGCGTATCCAGCGGCCCGGGTACCCAGTACTTC. Residues: CASSVSSGPGTQYF.

The chain has TRBV18 and TRBJ2-7, with D tentatively TRBD1 or TRBD2 (6 bases each). The CDR3 covers 15 residues. Trimming removed 1 base at V and 5 bases at J, with 15 bases between. CDR1 KGHSH and CDR2 LQKENI come from the germline V gene. Here the CDR3 DNA reads TGTGCCAGCTCACCACGCAGTGGGGGGCGTAACGAGCAGTACTTC. Its protein is CASSPRSGGRNEQYF.

J is TRBJ2-7 and V is TRBV7-2; 8 bases match TRBD1. CDR1 is SGHTA and CDR2 is FQGNSA in the germline V gene. The V gene end was trimmed by 5 bases and the J gene end by 7 bases; junction bases not matched to a gene: 13. The CDR3 has 15 residues. The CDR3 spells CASSDRNRQGREQYF. CDR3 sequence (DNA): TGTGCCAGCAGCGATCGAAATCGACAGGGGCGGGAGCAGTACTTC.

The genes are TRBV7-9 and TRBJ1-4; 10 positions agree with TRBD1. Germline CDR1 reads SEHNR; CDR2 reads FQNEAQ (reference sequence). The CDR3 covers 14 residues. The junction had 6 bases not matched to a gene; V was cut back by 7 bases and J by 7 bases. The CDR3, as DNA: TGTGCCAGCAACGACAGGGGGCGCGCTGAAAAACTGTTTTTT. Residues: CASNDRGRAEKLFF.

In DNA, the CDR3 is TGTGCCAGCAGCTTCAAGGGGGAAGCTTTCTTT. Encoded protein: CASSFKGEAFF. V and J are TRBV11-2 and TRBJ1-1; TRBD1 might be the D (5 bases). V lost 3 bases and J lost 8, with 7 bases in between. The germline gives CDR1 SGHAT, CDR2 FQNNGV. The CDR3 is 11 residues long.

The V gene is TRBV5-1, the J gene TRBJ2-1; 13 bases match TRBD2. Germline trimming cut 6 bases from V and 6 bases from J; bases unmatched to any gene: 6. Germline V gene sequence: CDR1 SGHRS, CDR2 YFSETQ. This CDR3 has 15 amino acids. The CDR3 DNA is TGCGCCAGCAAGTGGACTAGCGGGAGTCTCAATGAGCAGTTCTTC. This gives the protein CASKWTSGSLNEQFF.

The chain recombines TRBV7-8 with TRBJ1-5; perhaps TRBD1 as D (6 bases). The V end lost 5 bases, the J end lost 5 bases, and 16 bases lay between the germline ends. Germline-derived CDR1 and CDR2 are SGHVS and FQNEAQ. The CDR3 covers 15 residues. The CDR3 DNA reads TGTGCCAGCAGCCTAGATTGGGGGCCGTATCAGCCCCAGCATTTT. As protein: CASSLDWGPYQPQHF.

V usage is TRBV7-9 and J usage is TRBJ1-1; D gene ambiguous. Trimming took off 6 bases at V and 0 bases at J, with 17 bases between the two ends. This CDR3 region has 16 residues. Germline assignment: CDR1 SEHNR and CDR2 FQNEAQ (reference sequence). The CDR3 bases are TGTGCCAGCAGTCCGACGCTAGGACGGCTGAACACTGAAGCTTTCTTT. Translating it yields CASSPTLGRLNTEAFF.

V gene TRBV27 combines with J gene TRBJ1-4; a weak D match, TRBD1 (6 bases). CDR3 length: 15 residues. Germline assignment: CDR1 MNHEY and CDR2 SMNVEV (reference sequence). The ends were cut back, 5 bases at V and 4 bases at J, with 14 bases in the middle. The CDR3 DNA is TGTGCCAGCAGTCCCTCGGGACAAATTAATGAAAAACTGTTTTTT. It translates to CASSPSGQINEKLFF.

This chain connects TRBV19 to TRBJ1-2; D gene uncertain. Germline V gene data show CDR1 as LNHDA and CDR2 as SQIVND (reference sequence). There are 9 residues in the CDR3. The DNA of the CDR3 is TGTGGGGTCAACTATGGCTACACCTTC. This encodes CGVNYGYTF.

The rearrangement joins TRBV27 to TRBJ1-5; possible D gene TRBD1, 6 bases. Per germline, CDR1 MNHEY and CDR2 SMNVEV (reference sequence). The V end lost 2 bases, the J end lost 2 bases, and 10 bases lay between the germline ends. The CDR3 loop spans 15 amino acids. In DNA form, the CDR3 reads TGTGCCAGCAGTTTAGCCAGGGGAGGCAATCAGCCCCAGCATTTT. Protein product: CASSLARGGNQPQHF.

This rearrangement joins TRBV5-1 to TRBJ1-2; 9 bases agree with TRBD1. The CDR3 length is 14 residues. With 0 bases clipped from V and 5 bases from J, the junction kept 2 bases outside the gene matches. CDR1 SGHRS and CDR2 YFSETQ come from the germline V gene. CDR3 sequence reads: CASSLGGQGYGYTF. The CDR3 DNA reads as TGCGCCAGCAGCTTGGGGGGACAGGGATATGGCTACACCTTC.

This clone was seen a single time. The chain is built from TRBV7-6 and TRBJ1-1; D not resolved. Per germline, CDR1 SGHVS and CDR2 FNYEAQ. This CDR3 has 15 residues. The V and J ends lost 1 base and 10 bases respectively, with 19 bases between them. This chain's CDR3 is CASSLESAPTQGAFF. The DNA for the CDR3 is TGTGCCAGCAGCTTAGAATCCGCTCCCACTCAAGGAGCTTTCTTT.